This TCR beta chain was recovered during a study of graft-versus-host responses after intestinal transplantation. Method: immunoSEQ multiplex PCR; TCRdb's copy keeps in-frame clones and lacks some. The sample holds approximately 37,000 clones; 80% to 95% are singletons and the top ten take about 4%. The CDR3 sequence is 15 residues long. From germline, CDR1 is KGHSH and CDR2 LQKENI. Trimming shortened V by 4 bases and J by 2 bases, and 15 bases separated the two germline ends. The source material was PBMCs, sampled around 720 days after intestinal transplantation. J is TRBJ2-7 and V is TRBV18; TRBD2 is a possible D gene (6 bases). The TCR sequence derives from a human patient who received an intestinal transplant, so some T cells may come from the graft donor. CDR3 residues: CASSRPRGGTYEQYF. CDR3 DNA sequence: TGTGCCAGCTCACGACCCCGGGGCGGGACCTACGAGCAGTACTTC.